Sequencing of this T cell receptor beta chain was carried out in a study of blood T cell repertoires in COVID-19. The overall study: In each case, the material was cDNA or gDNA derived from T cells, B-cell-depleted T cells, or PBMCs.

The CDR3 consists of 13 residues. V lost 0 bases, J lost 4 bases, and 6 bases lay in between. Germline-derived CDR1 and CDR2 are SGHTA and FQGTGA. As for this clone: Additional DNA sequences in this sample encode the identical CDR3.

As processed by the authors: Reference gene primer amplification in the assay estimated nucleated cell counts. The protocol was immunoSEQ multiplex PCR, while the TCRdb copy is restricted to in-frame clones and leaves out a portion. V and J calls and clone size are those listed in that table; D and trimming were worked out from the DNA. The data hold approximately 300,000 clones, with 80% to 90% observed a single time. This TCR was sampled from a man between 18 and 35 years old who had recovered from COVID-19. The specimen was peripheral blood. The chain links TRBV7-3 to TRBJ2-5; D is possibly TRBD2 (6 bases). CDR3 nucleotide sequence: TGTGCCAGCAGCTTAACGGGAGGAGAGACCCAGTACTTC. This encodes CASSLTGGETQYF.